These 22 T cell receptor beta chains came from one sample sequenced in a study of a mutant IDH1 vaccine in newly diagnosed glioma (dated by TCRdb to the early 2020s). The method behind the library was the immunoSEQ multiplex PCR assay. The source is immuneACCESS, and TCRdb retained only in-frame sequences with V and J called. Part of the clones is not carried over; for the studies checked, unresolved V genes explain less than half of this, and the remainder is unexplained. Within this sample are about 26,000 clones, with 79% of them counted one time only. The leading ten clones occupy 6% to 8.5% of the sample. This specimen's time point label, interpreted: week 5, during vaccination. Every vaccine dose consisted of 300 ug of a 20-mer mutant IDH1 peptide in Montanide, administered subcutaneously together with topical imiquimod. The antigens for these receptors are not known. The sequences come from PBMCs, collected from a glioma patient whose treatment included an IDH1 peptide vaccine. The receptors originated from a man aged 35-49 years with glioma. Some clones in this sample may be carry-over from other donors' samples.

The CDR3 here is CASSLWAEAFF. The CDR3 nucleotides read TGTGCCAGCAGCTTATGGGCAGAAGCTTTCTTT. The chain recombines TRBV7-2 with TRBJ1-1; D uncertain. The germline V and J ends were trimmed by 2 bases and 8 bases, with 6 bases remaining between them. This CDR3 comprises 11 residues. CDR1 is SGHTA and CDR2 is FQGNSA in the germline V gene.

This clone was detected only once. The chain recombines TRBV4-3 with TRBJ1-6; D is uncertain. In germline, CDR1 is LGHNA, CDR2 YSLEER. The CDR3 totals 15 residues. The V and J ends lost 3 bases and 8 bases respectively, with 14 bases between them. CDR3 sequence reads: CASSQYLTQDSPLHF. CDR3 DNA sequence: TGCGCCAGCAGCCAGTACCTGACCCAGGATTCACCCCTCCACTTT.

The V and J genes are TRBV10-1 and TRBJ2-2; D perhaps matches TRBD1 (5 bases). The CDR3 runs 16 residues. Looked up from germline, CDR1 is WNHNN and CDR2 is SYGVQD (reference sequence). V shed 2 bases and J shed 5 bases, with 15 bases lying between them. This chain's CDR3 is CASSETVQGWTGELFF. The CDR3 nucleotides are TGCGCCAGCAGTGAGACTGTCCAGGGCTGGACCGGGGAGCTGTTTTTT.

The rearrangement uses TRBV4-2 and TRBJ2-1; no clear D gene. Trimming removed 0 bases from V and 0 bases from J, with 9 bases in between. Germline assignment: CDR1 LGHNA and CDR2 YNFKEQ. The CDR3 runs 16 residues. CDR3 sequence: CASSQDQLGSYNEQFF. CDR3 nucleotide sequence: TGTGCCAGCAGCCAAGATCAGCTGGGCTCCTACAATGAGCAGTTCTTC.

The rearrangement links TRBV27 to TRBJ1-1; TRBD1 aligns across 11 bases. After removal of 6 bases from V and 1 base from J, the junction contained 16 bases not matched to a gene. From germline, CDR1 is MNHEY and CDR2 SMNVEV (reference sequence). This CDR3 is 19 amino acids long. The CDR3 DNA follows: TGTGCCAGCAGATTAGGGCTACCGGGACAGGGGGTTCGGAACACTGAAGCTTTCTTT. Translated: CASRLGLPGQGVRNTEAFF.

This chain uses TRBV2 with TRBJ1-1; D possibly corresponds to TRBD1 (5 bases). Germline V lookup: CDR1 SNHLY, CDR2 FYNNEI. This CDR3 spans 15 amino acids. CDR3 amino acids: CATTAPGAVNTEAFF. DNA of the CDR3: TGTGCTACGACGGCCCCCGGGGCCGTGAACACTGAAGCTTTCTTT.

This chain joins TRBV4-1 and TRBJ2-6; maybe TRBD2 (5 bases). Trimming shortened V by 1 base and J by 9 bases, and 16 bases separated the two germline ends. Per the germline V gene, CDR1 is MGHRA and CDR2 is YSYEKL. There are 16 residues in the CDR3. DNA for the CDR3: TGCGCCAGCAGCCAAGCCCCCCCTGGAGGCGTCAACGTCCTGACTTTC. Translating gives CASSQAPPGGVNVLTF.

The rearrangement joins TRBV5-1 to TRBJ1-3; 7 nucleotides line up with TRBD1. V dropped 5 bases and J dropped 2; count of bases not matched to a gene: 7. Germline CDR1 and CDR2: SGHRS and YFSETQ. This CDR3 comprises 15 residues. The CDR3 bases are TGCGCCAGCAGACAGACAGGGACGGCTGGAAACACCATATATTTT. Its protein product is CASRQTGTAGNTIYF.

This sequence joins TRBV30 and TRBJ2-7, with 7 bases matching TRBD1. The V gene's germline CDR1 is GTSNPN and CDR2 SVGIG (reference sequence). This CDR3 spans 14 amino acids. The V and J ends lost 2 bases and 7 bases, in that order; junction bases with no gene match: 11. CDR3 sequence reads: CAWSSPDRVGEQYF. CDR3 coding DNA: TGTGCCTGGAGTTCCCCTGACAGGGTGGGGGAGCAGTACTTC.

CDR3 coding DNA: TGTGCCAGTAGTATCAACGGGAGGGGACAGCCCCAGCATTTT. Protein product: CASSINGRGQPQHF. The V and J genes are TRBV19 and TRBJ1-5; tentatively, D is TRBD1 (5 bases). This CDR3 spans 14 amino acids. The V gene lost 3 bases and the J gene lost 7 bases, with 13 bases spanning the gap. Germline CDR1 and CDR2: LNHDA and SQIVND (reference sequence).

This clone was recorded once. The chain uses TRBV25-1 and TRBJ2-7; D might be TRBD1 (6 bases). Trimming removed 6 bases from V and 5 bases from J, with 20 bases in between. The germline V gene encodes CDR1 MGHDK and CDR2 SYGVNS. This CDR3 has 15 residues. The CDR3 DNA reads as TGTGCCAGCAGATCTGCCTCAGGGGTCATTCACGAGCAGTACTTC. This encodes CASRSASGVIHEQYF.

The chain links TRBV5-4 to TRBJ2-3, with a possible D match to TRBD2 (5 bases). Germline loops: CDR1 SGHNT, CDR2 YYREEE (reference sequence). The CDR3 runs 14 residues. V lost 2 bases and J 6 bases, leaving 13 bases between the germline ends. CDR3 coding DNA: TGTGCCAGCAGCTTTGGTGCCGGACTGGATACGCAGTATTTT. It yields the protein CASSFGAGLDTQYF.

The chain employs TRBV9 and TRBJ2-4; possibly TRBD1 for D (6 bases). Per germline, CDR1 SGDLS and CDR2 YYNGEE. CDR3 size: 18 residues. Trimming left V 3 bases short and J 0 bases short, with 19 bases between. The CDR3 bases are TGTGCCAGCAGCGGAAGCATCAACAGGGCCCTAGCCAAAAACATTCAGTACTTC. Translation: CASSGSINRALAKNIQYF.

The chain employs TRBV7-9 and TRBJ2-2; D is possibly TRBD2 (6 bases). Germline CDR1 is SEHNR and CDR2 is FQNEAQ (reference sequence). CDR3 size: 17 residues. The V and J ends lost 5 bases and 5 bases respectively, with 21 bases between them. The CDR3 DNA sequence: TGTGCCAGCAGCCCCAGTGGAGGGGAGTTAGAAACCGGGGAGCTGTTTTTT. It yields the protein CASSPSGGELETGELFF.

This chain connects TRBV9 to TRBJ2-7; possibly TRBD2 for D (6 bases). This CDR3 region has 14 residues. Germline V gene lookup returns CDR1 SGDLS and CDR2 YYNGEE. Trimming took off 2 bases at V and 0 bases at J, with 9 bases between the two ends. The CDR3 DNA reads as TGTGCCAGCAGCGTCGGTAGCGGCTCCTACGAGCAGTACTTC. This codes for CASSVGSGSYEQYF. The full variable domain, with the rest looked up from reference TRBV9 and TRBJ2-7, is DSGVTQTPKHLITATGQRVTLRCSPRSGDLSVYWYQQSLDQGLQFLIQYYNGEERAKGNILERFSAQQFPDLHSELNLSSLELGDSALYFCASSVGSGSYEQYFGPGTRLTVT.

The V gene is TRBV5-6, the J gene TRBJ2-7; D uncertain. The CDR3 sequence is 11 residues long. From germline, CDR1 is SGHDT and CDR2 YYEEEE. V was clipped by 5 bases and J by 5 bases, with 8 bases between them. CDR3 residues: CASRGLDEQYF. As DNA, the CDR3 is TGTGCCAGCAGGGGGTTGGACGAGCAGTACTTC.

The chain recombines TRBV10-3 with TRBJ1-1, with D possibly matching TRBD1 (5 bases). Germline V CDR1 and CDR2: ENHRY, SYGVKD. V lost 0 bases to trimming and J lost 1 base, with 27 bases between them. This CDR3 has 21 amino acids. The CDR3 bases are TGTGCCATCAGTGAGTCGGGGGACCCTATTTGGACGGCGTTCGGGAACACTGAAGCTTTCTTT. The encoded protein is CAISESGDPIWTAFGNTEAFF.

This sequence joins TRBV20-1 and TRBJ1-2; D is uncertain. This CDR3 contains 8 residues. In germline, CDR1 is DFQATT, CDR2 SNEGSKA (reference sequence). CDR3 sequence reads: CSPRGYTF. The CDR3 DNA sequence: TGCTCCCCCAGAGGCTACACCTTC.

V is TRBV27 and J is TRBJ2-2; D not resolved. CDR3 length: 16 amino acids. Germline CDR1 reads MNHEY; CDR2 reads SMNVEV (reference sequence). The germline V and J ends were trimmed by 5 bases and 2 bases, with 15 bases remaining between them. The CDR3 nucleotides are TGTGCCAGCAGTCGGCTCTGGCAGCCAAACACCGGGGAGCTGTTTTTT. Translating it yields CASSRLWQPNTGELFF.

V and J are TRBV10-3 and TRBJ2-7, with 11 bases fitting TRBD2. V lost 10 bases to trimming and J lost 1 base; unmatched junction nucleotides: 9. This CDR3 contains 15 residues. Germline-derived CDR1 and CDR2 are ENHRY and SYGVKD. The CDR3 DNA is TGTGCCACCTCGGTTACTAGCGGGAGATCCTACGAGCAGTACTTC. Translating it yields CATSVTSGRSYEQYF.

Here the CDR3 DNA reads TGTGCCAGTAACGGGGGGAACACCGGGGAGCTGTTTTTT. This gives the protein CASNGGNTGELFF. The rearrangement uses TRBV19 and TRBJ2-2; TRBD2 might be the D (6 bases). Trimming took 7 bases from V and 1 from J, leaving 7 bases between them. There are 13 residues in the CDR3. Germline assignment: CDR1 LNHDA and CDR2 SQIVND (reference sequence).

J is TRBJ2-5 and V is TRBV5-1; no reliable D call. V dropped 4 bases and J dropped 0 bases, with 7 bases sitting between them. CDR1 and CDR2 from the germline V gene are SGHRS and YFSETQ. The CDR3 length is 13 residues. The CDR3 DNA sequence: TGCGCCAGCAGCGAGACGGACCAAGAGACCCAGTACTTC. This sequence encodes CASSETDQETQYF.